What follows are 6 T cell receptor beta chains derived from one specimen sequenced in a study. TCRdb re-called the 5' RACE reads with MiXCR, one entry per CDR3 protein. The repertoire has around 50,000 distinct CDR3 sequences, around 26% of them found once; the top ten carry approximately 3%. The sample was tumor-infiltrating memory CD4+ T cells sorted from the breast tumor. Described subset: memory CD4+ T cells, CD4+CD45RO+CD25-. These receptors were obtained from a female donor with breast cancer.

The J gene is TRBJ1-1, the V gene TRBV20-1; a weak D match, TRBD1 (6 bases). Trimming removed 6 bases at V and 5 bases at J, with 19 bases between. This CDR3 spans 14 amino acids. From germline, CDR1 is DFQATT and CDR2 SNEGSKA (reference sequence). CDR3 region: CSAPQLQGLTEAFF. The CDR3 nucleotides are TGCAGTGCCCCACAATTACAGGGTCTTACTGAAGCTTTCTTT.

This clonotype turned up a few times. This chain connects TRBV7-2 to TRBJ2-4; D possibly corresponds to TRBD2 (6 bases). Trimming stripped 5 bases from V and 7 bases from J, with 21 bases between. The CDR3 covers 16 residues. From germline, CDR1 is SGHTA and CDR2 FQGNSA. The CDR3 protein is CASSPSPISGGNIQYF. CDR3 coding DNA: TGTGCCAGCAGCCCCAGCCCGATCTCCGGAGGGAACATTCAGTACTTC.

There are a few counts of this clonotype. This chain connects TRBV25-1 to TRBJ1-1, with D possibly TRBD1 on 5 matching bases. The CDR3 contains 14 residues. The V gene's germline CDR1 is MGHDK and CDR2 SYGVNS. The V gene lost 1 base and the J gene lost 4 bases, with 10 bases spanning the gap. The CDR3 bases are TGTGCCAGCAGTGAATCCCTTGGGGCCACTGAAGCTTTCTTT. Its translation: CASSESLGATEAFF.

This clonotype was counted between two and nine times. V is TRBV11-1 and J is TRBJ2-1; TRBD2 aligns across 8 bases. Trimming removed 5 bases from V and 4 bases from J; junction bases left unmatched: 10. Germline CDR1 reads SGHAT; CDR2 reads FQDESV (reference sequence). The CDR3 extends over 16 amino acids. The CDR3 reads CASSPTQVAGYNEQFF. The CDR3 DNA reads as TGTGCCAGCAGCCCGACGCAGGTAGCGGGGTACAATGAGCAGTTCTTC. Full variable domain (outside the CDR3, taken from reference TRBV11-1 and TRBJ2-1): EAEVAQSPRYKITEKSQAVAFWCDPISGHATLYWYRQILGQGPELLVQFQDESVVDDSQLPKDRFSAERLKGVDSTLKIQPAELGDSAMYLCASSPTQVAGYNEQFFGPGTRLTVL.

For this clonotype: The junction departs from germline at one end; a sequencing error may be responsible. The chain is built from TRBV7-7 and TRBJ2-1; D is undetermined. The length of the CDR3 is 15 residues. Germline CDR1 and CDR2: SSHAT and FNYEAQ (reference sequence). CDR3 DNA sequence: TGTGCTAGCAGCCCAGGACCCCCTTCGAACAATGAGCAGTTCTTC. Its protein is CASSPGPPSNNEQFF. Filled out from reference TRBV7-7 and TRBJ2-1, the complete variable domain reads GAGVSQSPRYKVTKRGQDVTLRCDPISSHATLYWYQQALGQGPEFLTYFNYEAQPDKSGLPSDRFSAERPEGSISTLTIQRTEQRDSAMYRCASSPGPPSNNEQFFGPGTRLTVL.

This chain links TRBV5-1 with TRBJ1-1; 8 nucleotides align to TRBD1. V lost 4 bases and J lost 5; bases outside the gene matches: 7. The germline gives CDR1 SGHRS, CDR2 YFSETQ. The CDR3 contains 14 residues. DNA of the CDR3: TGCGCCAGCAGCCTCGGGACAGGAGGGACTGAAGCTTTCTTT. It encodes CASSLGTGGTEAFF.